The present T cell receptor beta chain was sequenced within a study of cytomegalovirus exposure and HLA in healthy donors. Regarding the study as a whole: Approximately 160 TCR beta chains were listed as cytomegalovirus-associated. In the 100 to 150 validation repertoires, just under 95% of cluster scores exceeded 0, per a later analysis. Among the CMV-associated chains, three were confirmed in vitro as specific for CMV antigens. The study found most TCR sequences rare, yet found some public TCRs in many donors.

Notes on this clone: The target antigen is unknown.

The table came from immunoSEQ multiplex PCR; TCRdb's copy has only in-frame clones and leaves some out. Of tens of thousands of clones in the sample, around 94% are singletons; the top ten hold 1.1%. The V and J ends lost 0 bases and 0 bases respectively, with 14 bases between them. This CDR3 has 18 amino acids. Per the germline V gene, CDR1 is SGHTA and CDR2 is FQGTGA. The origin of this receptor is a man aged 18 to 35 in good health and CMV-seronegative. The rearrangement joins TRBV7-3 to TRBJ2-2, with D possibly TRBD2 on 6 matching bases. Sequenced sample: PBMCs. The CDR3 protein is CASSLTGLAGSNTGELFF. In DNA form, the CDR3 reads TGTGCCAGCAGCTTAACAGGGTTGGCGGGGTCGAACACCGGGGAGCTGTTTTTT.